These 30 T cell receptor beta chains share one sample of origin, sequenced in a study of yellow fever vaccine responses in identical twins. TCRdb ran MiXCR on the RT-PCR reads and lists one entry per CDR3 protein. The sample holds about 9,000 distinct CDR3 sequences, 80% to 85% seen once. Sample: T cells from blood (PBMCs), unsorted or a sorted subset (not recorded which), taken before or after yellow fever vaccination (not recorded which). The receptors were sampled from a woman aged 18-29 years who received the yellow fever vaccine.

This chain links TRBV11-3 with TRBJ1-4; D is undetermined. V was shortened by 3 bases and J by 9 bases, with 17 bases between the two germline ends. CDR1 is SGHNT and CDR2 is YENEEA in the germline V gene. There are 15 residues in the CDR3. CDR3 protein: CASSFPGHRWKKLFF. CDR3 coding DNA: TGTGCCAGCAGCTTCCCAGGTCACCGGTGGAAAAAACTGTTTTTT.

The chain joins TRBV5-1 to TRBJ1-3; no clear D gene. CDR1 SGHRS and CDR2 YFSETQ come from the germline V gene. V lost 4 bases and J 0 bases, leaving 8 bases between the germline ends. The CDR3 has 14 amino acids. DNA for the CDR3: TGCGCCAGCAGCATTCGAGTCTCTGGAAACACCATATATTTT. Translation gives CASSIRVSGNTIYF.

Judged by abundance, this clonotype is large. V and J are TRBV3-1 and TRBJ2-3; TRBD2 aligns across 10 bases. Germline CDR1 reads LGHDT; CDR2 reads YNNKEL (reference sequence). V shed 7 bases and J 2 bases; nucleotides not matched to a gene: 3. This CDR3 is built from 14 residues. CDR3 residues: CASKTSGATDTQYF. The CDR3 region has the DNA TGTGCCAGCAAAACTAGCGGGGCCACAGATACGCAGTATTTT.

The V gene is TRBV13, the J gene TRBJ2-1, with 7 bases fitting TRBD1. This CDR3 has 13 amino acids. Germline CDR1 and CDR2: PRHDT and FYEKMQ (reference sequence). Losses at the gene ends were 6 bases for V and 8 bases for J; bases not matched to a gene: 7. CDR3 sequence: CASRTDRLDEQFF. In DNA form, the CDR3 reads TGTGCCAGCAGGACGGACAGGCTCGATGAGCAGTTCTTC.

The J gene is TRBJ1-3, the V gene TRBV10-3; no firm D call. The CDR3 extends over 14 amino acids. Germline CDR1 is ENHRY and CDR2 is SYGVKD. The germline V and J ends were trimmed by 8 bases and 4 bases, with 15 bases remaining between them. The CDR3 protein is CAIHGGQEGNTIYF. The CDR3 nucleotides read TGTGCCATCCACGGTGGTCAGGAAGGAAACACCATATATTTT.

The chain has TRBV11-3 and TRBJ2-1, with D uncertain. V was shortened by 0 bases and J by 6 bases, with 9 bases between the two germline ends. The CDR3 is made up of 14 amino acids. Germline V gene data show CDR1 as SGHNT and CDR2 as YENEEA. Here the CDR3 reads CASSLDAAANEQFF. The DNA for the CDR3 is TGTGCCAGCAGCTTAGATGCTGCAGCCAATGAGCAGTTCTTC. The full variable domain, its missing parts supplied by reference TRBV11-3 and TRBJ2-1, is EAGVVQSPRYKIIEKKQPVAFWCNPISGHNTLYWYLQNLGQGPELLIRYENEEAVDDSQLPKDRFSAERLKGVDSTLKIQPAELGDSAVYLCASSLDAAANEQFFGPGTRLTVL.

This chain links TRBV10-3 with TRBJ2-7, with 13 nucleotides matching TRBD2. The germline gives CDR1 ENHRY, CDR2 SYGVKD. After removal of 5 bases from V and 0 bases from J, the junction contained 7 bases not matched to a gene. The CDR3 consists of 17 residues. The CDR3 DNA reads as TGTGCCATCAGTCGGACTAGCGGGAGCATTTCCTCCTACGAGCAGTACTTC. Translation gives CAISRTSGSISSYEQYF.

The chain employs TRBV12-3 or TRBV12-4 and TRBJ2-7, with a weak D call TRBD2 (7 bases). Trimming took off 5 bases at V and 4 bases at J, with 15 bases between the two ends. CDR3 length equals 14 residues. The CDR3 DNA reads as TGTGCCAGCAGTCCCCCGGGGGGCCTATACGAGCAGTACTTC. As protein: CASSPPGGLYEQYF.

The J gene is TRBJ2-1, the V gene TRBV2; TRBD2 agrees at 8 bases. CDR1 and CDR2 (germline): SNHLY, FYNNEI. The ends lost 5 bases at V and 5 bases at J; junction bases unmatched: 11. The CDR3 is made up of 16 amino acids. Written as DNA, the CDR3 is TGTGCCAGCAGTCCCGCCAGGACTAGCTTTGACAATGAGCAGTTCTTC. Its translation is CASSPARTSFDNEQFF.

V and J are TRBV2 and TRBJ1-3; D is perhaps TRBD1 (5 bases). The CDR3 is made up of 15 amino acids. Trimming pared 7 bases from V and 0 bases from J, leaving 13 bases between. Germline assignment: CDR1 SNHLY and CDR2 FYNNEI. The CDR3 bases are TGTGCCAGCACCCAAGGACATTCCTCTGGAAACACCATATATTTT. This gives the protein CASTQGHSSGNTIYF.

This chain uses TRBV6-5 with TRBJ1-1; D remains ambiguous. With 0 bases removed from V and 1 base from J, the gap between germline ends came to 6 bases. The V gene's germline CDR1 is MNHEY and CDR2 SVGAGI. The CDR3 totals 14 residues. The CDR3 protein is CASSYSQRNTEAFF. The CDR3, as DNA: TGTGCCAGCAGTTACTCTCAGAGGAACACTGAAGCTTTCTTT.

The chain uses TRBV29-1 and TRBJ1-4; D possibly corresponds to TRBD1 (6 bases). The CDR3 has 14 amino acids. Trimming removed 3 bases at V and 2 bases at J, with 10 bases between. CDR1 and CDR2 from the germline V gene are SQVTM and ANQGSEA. CDR3 sequence (DNA): TGCAGCGTTGATTTTGGACAGACTAATGAAAAACTGTTTTTT. Translation: CSVDFGQTNEKLFF.

This clonotype appeared a few times. V usage is TRBV20-1 and J usage is TRBJ1-1; D not resolved. The CDR3 length is 12 residues. With 3 bases removed from V and 3 bases from J, the gap between germline ends came to 8 bases. Germline lookup yields CDR1 DFQATT and CDR2 SNEGSKA (reference sequence). The CDR3 DNA reads TGCAGTGCTAGCAGAAAGGACACTGAAGCTTTCTTT. It translates to CSASRKDTEAFF.

The count of this clonotype is one. The junction does not match germline at one end; this may be a read error. This chain uses TRBV2 with TRBJ2-5; D gene unclear. This CDR3 region has 8 residues. Germline values: CDR1 SNHLY, CDR2 FYNNEI. CDR3: CASSRVHF. In DNA form, the CDR3 reads TGTGCCAGCAGTCGGGTGCACTTC.

The V gene is TRBV2, the J gene TRBJ2-1; 7 bases fit TRBD1. The CDR3 spans 15 residues. Per germline, CDR1 SNHLY and CDR2 FYNNEI. Trimming cost V 6 bases and J 1 base; bases outside gene matches: 6. The CDR3 nucleotides are TGTGCCAGCAGATCCGGGACAGCATCCTACAATGAGCAGTTCTTC. Protein sequence: CASRSGTASYNEQFF.

The V call is TRBV10-3, the J call TRBJ1-1; D not resolved. Germline V CDR1 and CDR2: ENHRY, SYGVKD. This CDR3 contains 14 residues. The V end lost 2 bases, the J end lost 0 bases, and 7 bases lay between the germline ends. CDR3 nucleotides: TGTGCCATCAGTGAGAACATTTTGAACACTGAAGCTTTCTTT. Residues: CAISENILNTEAFF.

This rearrangement joins TRBV7-7 to TRBJ2-5; the D gene is possibly TRBD2 (6 bases). Trimming shortened V by 5 bases and J by 5 bases, and 12 bases separated the two germline ends. Germline CDR1 is SSHAT and CDR2 is FNYEAQ (reference sequence). The CDR3 covers 13 residues. CDR3 nucleotide sequence: TGTGCCAGCAGCCAGGACTATGGTGAGACCCAGTACTTC. The encoded protein is CASSQDYGETQYF.

V and J are TRBV10-1 and TRBJ1-1; 7 bases fit TRBD1. V lost 3 bases and J lost 4; bases outside the gene matches: 8. The CDR3 runs to 15 residues. Germline assignment: CDR1 WNHNN and CDR2 SYGVQD (reference sequence). In DNA, the CDR3 is TGCGCCAGCAGTGACTCGGAGGGGGCTGGCACTGAAGCTTTCTTT. As protein: CASSDSEGAGTEAFF.

This clonotype was picked up one time. The gene calls are TRBV2 and TRBJ2-3; 10 nucleotides align to TRBD2. Trimming cost V 10 bases and J 4 bases; bases outside gene matches: 8. In germline, CDR1 is SNHLY, CDR2 FYNNEI. The CDR3 totals 14 residues. CDR3 in amino acids: CATQSGRAADTQYF. The CDR3 coding sequence is TGTGCCACTCAGAGCGGGAGGGCGGCAGATACGCAGTATTTT. The full variable domain, completed using reference TRBV2 and TRBJ2-3, is EPEVTQTPSHQVTQMGQEVILRCVPISNHLYFYWYRQILGQKVEFLVSFYNNEISEKSEIFDDQFSVERPDGSNFTLKIRSTKLEDSAMYFCATQSGRAADTQYFGPGTRLTVL.

This chain uses TRBV10-3 with TRBJ1-2; D gene uncertain. The CDR3 extends over 14 amino acids. The V end was cut by 6 bases, the J end by 0 bases, with 11 bases between. Germline V lookup: CDR1 ENHRY, CDR2 SYGVKD. DNA of the CDR3: TGTGCCATCAGGGACGATCAAGCTAACTATGGCTACACCTTC. It codes for CAIRDDQANYGYTF.

The V and J genes are TRBV29-1 and TRBJ2-1; D possibly corresponds to TRBD2 (5 bases). Germline lookup yields CDR1 SQVTM and CDR2 ANQGSEA. V was clipped by 0 bases and J by 8 bases, with 17 bases between them. The CDR3 runs 15 residues. The CDR3 loop is CSVEDRGAERDEQFF. The CDR3 coding sequence is TGCAGCGTTGAAGATCGGGGAGCGGAACGGGATGAGCAGTTCTTC.

This sequence joins TRBV11-3 and TRBJ1-2, with 8 bases fitting TRBD1. This CDR3 has 15 residues. The germline gives CDR1 SGHNT, CDR2 YENEEA. V was clipped by 4 bases and J by 4 bases; unmatched bases: 8. This chain's CDR3 is CASSSRQGRSYGYTF. CDR3 sequence (DNA): TGTGCCAGCAGCTCCCGACAGGGGCGCTCCTATGGCTACACCTTC. Full variable domain (outside the CDR3, taken from reference TRBV11-3 and TRBJ1-2): EAGVVQSPRYKIIEKKQPVAFWCNPISGHNTLYWYLQNLGQGPELLIRYENEEAVDDSQLPKDRFSAERLKGVDSTLKIQPAELGDSAVYLCASSSRQGRSYGYTFGSGTRLTVV.

V gene TRBV2 combines with J gene TRBJ2-5, with D perhaps matching TRBD2 (6 bases). CDR3 length equals 14 residues. From germline, CDR1 is SNHLY and CDR2 FYNNEI. V lost 4 bases and J 10 bases, leaving 19 bases between the germline ends. CDR3 coding DNA: TGTGCCAGCAGTGGCGAACTGACTGGGAGGTTCCAGTACTTC. Its protein is CASSGELTGRFQYF. Variable domain in full (rest from reference TRBV2 and TRBJ2-5): EPEVTQTPSHQVTQMGQEVILRCVPISNHLYFYWYRQILGQKVEFLVSFYNNEISEKSEIFDDQFSVERPDGSNFTLKIRSTKLEDSAMYFCASSGELTGRFQYFGPGTRLLVL.

The chain combines TRBV5-6 with TRBJ1-4; D unresolved. The germline CDR1 and CDR2 sequences are SGHDT and YYEEEE. Trimming took 5 bases from V and 5 from J, leaving 13 bases between them. The length of the CDR3 is 14 residues. CDR3 nucleotide sequence: TGTGCCAGCAGGGAATGGGAAGACAATGAAAAACTGTTTTTT. This encodes CASREWEDNEKLFF.

The rearrangement uses TRBV6-2 or TRBV6-3 and TRBJ1-1, with unresolved D. With 6 bases removed from V and 0 bases from J, the gap between germline ends came to 11 bases. The CDR3 is 14 residues long. Germline V gene lookup returns CDR1 MNHEY and CDR2 SVGEGT. This CDR3 reads CASSYTVMNTEAFF. Here the CDR3 DNA reads TGTGCCAGCAGCTACACAGTCATGAACACTGAAGCTTTCTTT.

Concerning this clonotype itself: A read error is likely, as this CDR3 ends without the conserved phenylalanine or tryptophan. The rearrangement links TRBV27 to TRBJ2-1; a weak D match, TRBD2 (6 bases). CDR1 and CDR2 (germline): MNHEY, SMNVEV (reference sequence). V lost 7 bases, J lost 8 bases, and 9 bases lay in between. There are 11 residues in the CDR3. CDR3: CASNGGHEQFS. The CDR3 region has the DNA TGTGCCAGCAACGGAGGGCATGAGCAGTTCTCC.

The rearrangement links TRBV14 to TRBJ2-3; D perhaps matches TRBD2 (5 bases). The CDR3 totals 13 residues. Germline values: CDR1 SGHDN, CDR2 FVKESK. Trimming removed 0 bases at V and 6 bases at J, with 7 bases between. The CDR3 DNA reads TGTGCCAGCAGCCAAGAGCGGGTGGATACGCAGTATTTT. This translates into CASSQERVDTQYF.

This clonotype was observed a handful of times. This rearrangement joins TRBV5-1 to TRBJ2-1; 7 nucleotides match TRBD1. Germline V CDR1 and CDR2: SGHRS, YFSETQ. This CDR3 has 15 amino acids. The V and J ends lost 2 bases and 5 bases, in that order; junction bases with no gene match: 7. CDR3: CASSFRDSGHNEQFF. CDR3 in DNA: TGCGCCAGCAGCTTCCGGGACAGTGGCCACAATGAGCAGTTCTTC.

The chain joins TRBV19 to TRBJ2-3; possibly TRBD2 for D (5 bases). V dropped 6 bases and J dropped 8 bases, with 9 bases sitting between them. The CDR3 has 11 amino acids. Germline V gene lookup returns CDR1 LNHDA and CDR2 SQIVND (reference sequence). CDR3 nucleotide sequence: TGTGCCAGTAGCGGGGATTTTACGCAGTATTTT. This encodes CASSGDFTQYF.

This sequence joins TRBV18 and TRBJ2-1; a possible D gene is TRBD2 (6 bases). This CDR3 spans 15 amino acids. CDR1 is KGHSH and CDR2 is LQKENI in the germline V gene. Deletions cut 1 base from V and 6 bases from J, with 13 bases between. The DNA of the CDR3 is TGTGCCAGCTCACCACTGGTCCTGGGGGGCAATGAGCAGTTCTTC. This translates into CASSPLVLGGNEQFF.